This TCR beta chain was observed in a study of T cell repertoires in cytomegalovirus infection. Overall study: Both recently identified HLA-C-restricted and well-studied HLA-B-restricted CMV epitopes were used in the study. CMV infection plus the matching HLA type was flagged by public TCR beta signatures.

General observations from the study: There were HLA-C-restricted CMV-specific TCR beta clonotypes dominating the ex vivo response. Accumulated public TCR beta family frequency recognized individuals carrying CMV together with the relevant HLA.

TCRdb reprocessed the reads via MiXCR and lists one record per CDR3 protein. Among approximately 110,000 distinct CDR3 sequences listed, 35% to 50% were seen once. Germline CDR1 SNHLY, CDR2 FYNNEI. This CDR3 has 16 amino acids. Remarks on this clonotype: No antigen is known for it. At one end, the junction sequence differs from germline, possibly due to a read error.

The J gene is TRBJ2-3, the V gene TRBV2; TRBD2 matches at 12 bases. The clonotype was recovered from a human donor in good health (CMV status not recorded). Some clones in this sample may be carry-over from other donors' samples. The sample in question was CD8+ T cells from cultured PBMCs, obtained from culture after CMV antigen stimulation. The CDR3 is CVSSVPSGGAPNTQYF. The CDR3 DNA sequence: TGTGTCAGCAGTGTGCCTAGCGGGGGGGCACCAAATACGCAGTATTTT.